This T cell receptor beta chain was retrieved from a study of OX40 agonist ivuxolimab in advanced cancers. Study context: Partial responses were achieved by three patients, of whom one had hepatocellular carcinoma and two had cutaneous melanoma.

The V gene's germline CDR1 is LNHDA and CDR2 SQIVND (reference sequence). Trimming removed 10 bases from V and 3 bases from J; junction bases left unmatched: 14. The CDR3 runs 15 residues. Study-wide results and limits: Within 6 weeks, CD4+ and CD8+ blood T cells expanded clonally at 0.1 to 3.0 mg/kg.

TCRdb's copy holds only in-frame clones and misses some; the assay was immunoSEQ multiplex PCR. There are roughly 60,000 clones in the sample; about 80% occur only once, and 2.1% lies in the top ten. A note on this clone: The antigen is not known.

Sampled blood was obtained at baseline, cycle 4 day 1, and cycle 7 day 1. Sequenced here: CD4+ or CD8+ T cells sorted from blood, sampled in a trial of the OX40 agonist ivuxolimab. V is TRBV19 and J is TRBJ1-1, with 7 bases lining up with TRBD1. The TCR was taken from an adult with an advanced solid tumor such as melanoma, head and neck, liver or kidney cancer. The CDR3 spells CATTPEGARDTEAFF. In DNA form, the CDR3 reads TGTGCCACCACCCCGGAGGGGGCTCGGGACACTGAAGCTTTCTTT.